The 24 T cell receptor beta chains reported below all come from one sample, sequenced in a study of T cell responses to AZD1222 COVID-19 vaccine. The data were produced by immunoSEQ multiplex PCR, yet TCRdb's version contains in-frame clones alone and is incomplete. The data hold more than 80,000 clones, with approximately 85% observed a single time. The starting material was peripheral blood, obtained on day 0 of AZD1222 vaccination. Every receptor here comes from an adult in good health.

V is TRBV30 and J is TRBJ2-5, with 9 bases fitting TRBD2. J was trimmed by 3 bases and V by 4 bases; bases with no gene match: 3. CDR3 size: 13 residues. Per germline, CDR1 GTSNPN and CDR2 SVGIG (reference sequence). CDR3 DNA: TGTGCCTGGAACCTAGCGGGGAAAGAGACCCAGTACTTC. It codes for CAWNLAGKETQYF. The full variable domain, completed using reference TRBV30 and TRBJ2-5, is SQTIHQWPATLVQPVGSPLSLECTVEGTSNPNLYWYRQAAGRGLQLLFYSVGIGQISSEVPQNLSASRPQDRQFILSSKKLLLSDSGFYLCAWNLAGKETQYFGPGTRLLVL.

This chain connects TRBV27 to TRBJ1-1; D gene uncertain. V was clipped by 10 bases and J by 1 base, with 13 bases between them. The CDR3 is made up of 13 amino acids. Per the germline V gene, CDR1 is MNHEY and CDR2 is SMNVEV (reference sequence). CDR3 sequence (DNA): TGTGCCACGCAACTCTTAGGGAACACTGAAGCTTTCTTT. Its translation is CATQLLGNTEAFF.

The chain links TRBV2 to TRBJ2-1; the D gene could be TRBD1 or TRBD2 (5 bases each). Germline values: CDR1 SNHLY, CDR2 FYNNEI. The CDR3 runs 13 residues. V gave up 6 bases and J gave up 7 bases, with 13 bases separating them. The CDR3 reads CASSRDVRNEQFF. The CDR3 DNA reads TGTGCCAGCAGCCGGGACGTCAGGAATGAGCAGTTCTTC.

The chain is built from TRBV3-1 (or the pseudogene TRBV3-2) and TRBJ2-1; no reliable D call. Trimming cost V 1 base and J 6 bases, with 10 bases left between them. Germline-derived CDR1 and CDR2 are LGHDT and YNNKEL (reference sequence). The CDR3 is 14 amino acids. CDR3 bases: TGTGCCAGCAGCCAAGTCCTAACGTCCAATGAGCAGTTCTTC. Protein product: CASSQVLTSNEQFF.

This chain links TRBV6-2 or TRBV6-3 with TRBJ1-3; D not certain. Germline V CDR1 and CDR2: MNHEY, SVGEGT. This CDR3 spans 16 amino acids. The V and J ends lost 0 bases and 0 bases respectively, with 9 bases between them. CDR3: CASSYSRRVSGNTIYF. CDR3 in DNA: TGTGCCAGCAGTTACTCGAGGCGGGTCTCTGGAAACACCATATATTTT.

The genes are TRBV19 and TRBJ2-7; D gene unclear. V was clipped by 4 bases and J by 4 bases, with 8 bases between them. Looked up from germline, CDR1 is LNHDA and CDR2 is SQIVND (reference sequence). The CDR3 is 12 amino acids. The CDR3 is CASSSRSYEQYF. CDR3 coding DNA: TGTGCCAGTAGTAGTCGGAGTTACGAGCAGTACTTC.

The chain employs TRBV11-2 and TRBJ2-2, with 7 bases matching TRBD2. Trimming removed 5 bases from V and 0 bases from J; junction bases left unmatched: 12. The length of the CDR3 is 18 residues. Germline V gene sequence: CDR1 SGHAT, CDR2 FQNNGV. In DNA form, the CDR3 reads TGTGCCAGCAGCCCGCGTGCCCCCACTAGCGCGAACACCGGGGAGCTGTTTTTT. This codes for CASSPRAPTSANTGELFF.

The V and J genes are TRBV4-2 and TRBJ2-2; 9 positions agree with TRBD1. Germline CDR1 reads LGHNA; CDR2 reads YNFKEQ. The CDR3 has 17 residues. The trim removed 1 base at V and 1 base at J, leaving 4 bases unmatched. As DNA, the CDR3 is TGTGCCAGCAGCCAAGGGGACAGGGAATGGAACACCGGGGAGCTGTTTTTT. Its protein product is CASSQGDREWNTGELFF.

The chain carries TRBV11-2 and TRBJ1-6, with D unresolved. Germline values: CDR1 SGHAT, CDR2 FQNNGV. The V end lost 5 bases, the J end lost 5 bases, and 7 bases lay between the germline ends. The CDR3 runs to 13 residues. The CDR3, as DNA: TGTGCCAGCAGCCGGACGGATAATTCACCCCTCCACTTT. This gives the protein CASSRTDNSPLHF.

The rearrangement uses TRBV9 and TRBJ2-7; 8 positions match TRBD2. CDR1 and CDR2 (germline): SGDLS, YYNGEE. V lost 0 bases and J lost 5; bases outside the gene matches: 10. This CDR3 is 16 amino acids long. The CDR3 region has the DNA TGTGCCAGCAGCGTAGAACCGGGACTAGGATTTGACGAGCAGTACTTC. It codes for CASSVEPGLGFDEQYF.

The chain couples TRBV6-5 to TRBJ1-1; 7 bases match TRBD1. The ends lost 6 bases at V and 6 bases at J; junction bases unmatched: 7. Germline V CDR1 and CDR2: MNHEY, SVGAGI. The CDR3 totals 13 residues. This CDR3 reads CASRLFGQAEAFF. For the CDR3, the DNA is TGTGCCAGCAGGTTGTTCGGACAGGCTGAAGCTTTCTTT.

This chain joins TRBV5-1 and TRBJ2-3; D unresolved. The CDR3 runs to 13 residues. Trimming removed 0 bases at V and 2 bases at J, with 4 bases between. Germline lookup yields CDR1 SGHRS and CDR2 YFSETQ. CDR3 amino acids: CASSLGFTDTQYF. As DNA, the CDR3 is TGCGCCAGCAGCTTGGGGTTCACAGATACGCAGTATTTT.

The genes are TRBV2 and TRBJ1-1; D is possibly TRBD1 (6 bases). Germline V gene sequence: CDR1 SNHLY, CDR2 FYNNEI. V was pared by 10 bases and J by 3 bases, with 15 bases between. The CDR3 totals 13 residues. The CDR3 reads CATNFRGDTEAFF. The CDR3, as DNA: TGTGCCACCAACTTCAGGGGTGACACTGAAGCTTTCTTT.

The chain carries TRBV19 and TRBJ2-5; D unclear. This CDR3 is built from 13 residues. Trimming removed 3 bases from V and 4 bases from J, with 9 bases in between. Germline CDR1 reads LNHDA; CDR2 reads SQIVND (reference sequence). CDR3: CASSITVRETQYF. The DNA of the CDR3 is TGTGCCAGTAGTATTACAGTCAGAGAGACCCAGTACTTC.

The chain recombines TRBV15 with TRBJ2-6; possibly TRBD1 for D (5 bases). V was cut by 8 bases and J by 2 bases, with 13 bases left in between. CDR1 is LNHNV, CDR2 YYDKDF, per germline (reference sequence). CDR3 length equals 15 residues. CDR3 residues: CATGRAGPGANVLTF. The CDR3 coding sequence is TGTGCCACCGGACGGGCAGGGCCTGGGGCCAACGTCCTGACTTTC.

The gene calls are TRBV28 and TRBJ1-1, with a possible D match to TRBD1 (5 bases). CDR1 is MDHEN, CDR2 SYDVKM, per germline. V lost 7 bases and J 4 bases, leaving 19 bases between the germline ends. The CDR3 has 15 amino acids. The CDR3 loop reads CASKRQLAPSTEAFF. The CDR3 DNA is TGTGCCAGCAAAAGACAGTTGGCCCCCTCCACTGAAGCTTTCTTT.

The rearrangement links TRBV28 to TRBJ1-5; D unresolved. With 6 bases removed from V and 6 bases from J, the gap between germline ends came to 12 bases. The CDR3 is made up of 13 amino acids. Germline V gene data show CDR1 as MDHEN and CDR2 as SYDVKM. The CDR3 DNA sequence: TGTGCCAGCAGACTTCTGGGTTTTCAGCCCCAGCATTTT. Translating gives CASRLLGFQPQHF.

The CDR3 protein is CASGLGQGAGGYTF. CDR3 sequence (DNA): TGTGCTAGTGGTTTAGGACAGGGGGCAGGTGGCTACACCTTC. The rearrangement joins TRBV12-5 to TRBJ1-2; 11 nucleotides line up with TRBD1. With V trimmed by 3 bases and J by 7 bases, 4 bases remained unmatched. In germline, CDR1 is LGHNT, CDR2 FRNRAP. CDR3 length equals 14 residues.

The V and J genes are TRBV28 and TRBJ1-3; TRBD1 matches 8 bases. Unmatched junction bases numbered 9, after V lost 10 bases and J lost 4 bases. Germline CDR1 reads MDHEN; CDR2 reads SYDVKM. The CDR3 totals 14 residues. The CDR3 nucleotides are TGTGCCACCTCCCAGGGGGCGGGCGGAAACACCATATATTTT. Amino acid sequence: CATSQGAGGNTIYF.

The chain joins TRBV5-6 to TRBJ1-5, with D maybe TRBD1 (5 bases). Trimming shortened V by 1 base and J by 7 bases, and 15 bases separated the two germline ends. This CDR3 is 15 amino acids long. Germline V CDR1 and CDR2: SGHDT, YYEEEE. In DNA form, the CDR3 reads TGTGCCAGCAGCTTGAGTGTGGGGGTCGGCCAGCCCCAGCATTTT. As protein: CASSLSVGVGQPQHF.

The CDR3 DNA follows: TGTGCCTCCTACAGGGACTCCGGGGAGCTGTTTTTT. Translated, it gives CASYRDSGELFF. The V gene is TRBV2, the J gene TRBJ2-2, with D perhaps being TRBD1 or TRBD2 (6 bases each). The CDR3 loop spans 12 amino acids. V lost 11 bases and J 6 bases, leaving 13 bases between the germline ends. Germline values: CDR1 SNHLY, CDR2 FYNNEI.

The rearrangement uses TRBV20-1 and TRBJ1-1; no reliable D call. The CDR3 totals 10 residues. V was clipped by 1 base and J by 11 bases, with 8 bases between them. Germline V gene data show CDR1 as DFQATT and CDR2 as SNEGSKA (reference sequence). The CDR3 nucleotides are TGCAGTGCTAGAGGCATGGGGGCTTTCTTT. Protein product: CSARGMGAFF.

The chain employs TRBV11-2 and TRBJ1-3, with unresolved D. V lost 1 base and J lost 4, with 8 bases in between. The CDR3 consists of 14 residues. Germline V lookup: CDR1 SGHAT, CDR2 FQNNGV. CDR3 nucleotide sequence: TGTGCCAGCAGCTTAGCAATGGTCGGAAACACCATATATTTT. Residues: CASSLAMVGNTIYF.

The chain combines TRBV28 with TRBJ1-2; maybe TRBD1 (6 bases). The germline CDR1 and CDR2 sequences are MDHEN and SYDVKM. Trimming pared 2 bases from V and 0 bases from J, leaving 10 bases between. This CDR3 is built from 15 residues. CDR3 in amino acids: CASSLPGHPNYGYTF. CDR3 bases: TGTGCCAGCAGTTTACCGGGACACCCTAACTATGGCTACACCTTC.